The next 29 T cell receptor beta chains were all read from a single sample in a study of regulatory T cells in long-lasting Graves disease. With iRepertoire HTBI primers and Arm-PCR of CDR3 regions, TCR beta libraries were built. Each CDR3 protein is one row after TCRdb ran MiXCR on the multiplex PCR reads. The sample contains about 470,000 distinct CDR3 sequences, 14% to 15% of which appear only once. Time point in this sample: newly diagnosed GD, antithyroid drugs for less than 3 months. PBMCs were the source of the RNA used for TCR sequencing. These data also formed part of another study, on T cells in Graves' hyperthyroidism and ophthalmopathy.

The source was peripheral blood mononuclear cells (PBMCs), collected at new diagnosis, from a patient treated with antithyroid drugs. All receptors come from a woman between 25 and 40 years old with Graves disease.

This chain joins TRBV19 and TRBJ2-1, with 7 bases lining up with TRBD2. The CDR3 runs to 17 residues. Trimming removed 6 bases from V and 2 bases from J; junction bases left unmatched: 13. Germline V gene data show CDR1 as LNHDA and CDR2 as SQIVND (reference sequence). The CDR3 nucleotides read TGTGCCAGTAGGGGGTATCGGAAGCGGGGAACCTACAATGAGCAGTTCTTC. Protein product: CASRGYRKRGTYNEQFF.

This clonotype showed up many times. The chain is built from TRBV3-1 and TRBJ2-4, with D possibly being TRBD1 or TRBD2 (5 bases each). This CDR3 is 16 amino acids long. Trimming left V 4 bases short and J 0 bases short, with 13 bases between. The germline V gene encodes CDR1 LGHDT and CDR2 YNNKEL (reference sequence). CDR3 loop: CASSPRGGLAKNIQYF. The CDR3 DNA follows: TGTGCCAGCAGCCCCCGGGGCGGACTAGCCAAAAACATTCAGTACTTC.

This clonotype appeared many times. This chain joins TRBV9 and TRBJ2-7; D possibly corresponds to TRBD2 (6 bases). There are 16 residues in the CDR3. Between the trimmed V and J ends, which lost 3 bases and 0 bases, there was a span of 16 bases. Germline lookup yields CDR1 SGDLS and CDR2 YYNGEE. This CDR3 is CASSETGEESSYEQYF. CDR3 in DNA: TGTGCCAGCAGCGAGACCGGGGAGGAAAGCTCCTACGAGCAGTACTTC.

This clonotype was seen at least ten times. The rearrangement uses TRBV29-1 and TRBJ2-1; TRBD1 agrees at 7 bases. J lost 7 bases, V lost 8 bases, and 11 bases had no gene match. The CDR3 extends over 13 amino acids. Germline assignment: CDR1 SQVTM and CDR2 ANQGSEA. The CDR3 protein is CSHAGTAFNEQFF. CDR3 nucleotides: TGCAGCCATGCCGGGACAGCCTTTAATGAGCAGTTCTTC.

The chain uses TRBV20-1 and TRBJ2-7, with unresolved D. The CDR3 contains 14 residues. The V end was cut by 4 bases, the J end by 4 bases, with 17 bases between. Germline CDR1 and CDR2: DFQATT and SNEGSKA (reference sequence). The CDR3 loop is CSAIAATYVYEQYF. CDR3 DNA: TGCAGTGCTATCGCGGCCACCTACGTTTACGAGCAGTACTTC.

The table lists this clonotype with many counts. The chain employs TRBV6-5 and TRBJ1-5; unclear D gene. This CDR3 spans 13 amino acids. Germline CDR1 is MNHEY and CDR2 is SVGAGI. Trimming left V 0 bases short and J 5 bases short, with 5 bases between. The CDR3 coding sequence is TGTGCCAGCAGTTACTCTGTAGATCAGCCCCAGCATTTT. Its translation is CASSYSVDQPQHF.

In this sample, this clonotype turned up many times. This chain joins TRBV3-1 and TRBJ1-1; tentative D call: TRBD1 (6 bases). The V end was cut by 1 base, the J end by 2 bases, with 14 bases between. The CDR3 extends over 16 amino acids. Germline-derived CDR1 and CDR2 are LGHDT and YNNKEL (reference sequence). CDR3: CASSQVGTLANTEAFF. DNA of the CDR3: TGTGCCAGCAGCCAAGTGGGGACACTCGCTAACACTGAAGCTTTCTTT.

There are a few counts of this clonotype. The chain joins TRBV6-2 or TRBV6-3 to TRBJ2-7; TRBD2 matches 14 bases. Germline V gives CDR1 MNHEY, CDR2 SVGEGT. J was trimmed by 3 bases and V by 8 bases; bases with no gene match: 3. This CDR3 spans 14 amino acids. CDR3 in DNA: TGTGCCAGCTCGGGACTAGCGGGAGTCTACGAGCAGTACTTC. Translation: CASSGLAGVYEQYF.

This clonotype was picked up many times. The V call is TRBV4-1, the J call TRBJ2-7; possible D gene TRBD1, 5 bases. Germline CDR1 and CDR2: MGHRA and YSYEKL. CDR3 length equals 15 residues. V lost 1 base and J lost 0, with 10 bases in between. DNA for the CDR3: TGCGCCAGCAGCCAAGGGGGCACCTACTCCTACGAGCAGTACTTC. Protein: CASSQGGTYSYEQYF.

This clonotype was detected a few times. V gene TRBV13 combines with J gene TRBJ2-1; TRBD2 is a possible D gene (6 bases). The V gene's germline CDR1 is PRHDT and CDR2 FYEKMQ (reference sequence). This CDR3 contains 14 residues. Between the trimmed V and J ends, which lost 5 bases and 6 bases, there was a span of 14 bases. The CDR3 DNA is TGTGCCAGCAGCCCCAAGACTAGGATCAATGAGCAGTTCTTC. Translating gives CASSPKTRINEQFF.

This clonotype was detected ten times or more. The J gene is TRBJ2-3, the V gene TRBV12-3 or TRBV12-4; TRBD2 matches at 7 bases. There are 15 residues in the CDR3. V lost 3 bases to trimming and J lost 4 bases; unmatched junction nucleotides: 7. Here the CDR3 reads CASSFGGTKPDTQYF. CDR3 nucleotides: TGTGCCAGCAGTTTTGGCGGGACTAAGCCAGATACGCAGTATTTT.

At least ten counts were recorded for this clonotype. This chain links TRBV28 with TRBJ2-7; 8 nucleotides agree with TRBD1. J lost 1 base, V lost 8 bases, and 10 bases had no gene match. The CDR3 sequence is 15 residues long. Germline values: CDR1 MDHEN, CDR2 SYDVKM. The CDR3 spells CASGTPRGRSYEQYF. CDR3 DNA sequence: TGTGCCAGCGGGACCCCCAGGGGGCGATCCTACGAGCAGTACTTC.

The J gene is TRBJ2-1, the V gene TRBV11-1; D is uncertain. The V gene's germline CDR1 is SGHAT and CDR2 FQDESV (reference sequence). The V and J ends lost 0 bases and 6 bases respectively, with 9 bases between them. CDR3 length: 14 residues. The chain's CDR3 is CASSLAGLPNEQFF. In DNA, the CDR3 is TGTGCCAGCAGCTTAGCTGGTTTACCCAATGAGCAGTTCTTC.

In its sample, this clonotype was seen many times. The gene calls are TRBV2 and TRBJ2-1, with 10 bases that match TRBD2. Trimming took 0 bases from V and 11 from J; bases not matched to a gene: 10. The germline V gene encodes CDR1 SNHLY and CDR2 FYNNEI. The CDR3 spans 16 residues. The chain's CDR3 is CASSEAGTSVRRKQFF. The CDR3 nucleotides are TGTGCCAGCAGTGAAGCCGGGACTAGCGTTCGAAGGAAGCAGTTCTTC.

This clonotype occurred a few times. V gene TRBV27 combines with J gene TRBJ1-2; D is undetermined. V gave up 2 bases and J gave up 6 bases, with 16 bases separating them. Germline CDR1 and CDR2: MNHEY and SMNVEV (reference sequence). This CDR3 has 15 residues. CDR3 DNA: TGTGCCAGCAGTTTAAGGGCCAGCCCCCTTGATGGCTACACCTTC. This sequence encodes CASSLRASPLDGYTF.

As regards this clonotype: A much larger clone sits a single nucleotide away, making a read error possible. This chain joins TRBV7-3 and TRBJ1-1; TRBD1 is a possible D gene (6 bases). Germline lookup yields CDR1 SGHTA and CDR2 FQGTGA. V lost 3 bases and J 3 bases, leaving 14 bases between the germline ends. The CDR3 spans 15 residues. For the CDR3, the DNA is TGTGCCAGCAGCTTCGTGGTAGGGGGGGACACTGAAGCTTTCTTT. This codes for CASSFVVGGDTEAFF.

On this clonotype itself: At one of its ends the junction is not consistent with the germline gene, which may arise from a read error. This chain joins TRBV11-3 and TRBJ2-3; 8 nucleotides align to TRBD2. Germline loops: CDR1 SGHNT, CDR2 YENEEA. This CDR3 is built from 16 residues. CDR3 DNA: TGTGTCAGCAGCTTAAACGGGAGGGGTCATACAGATACGCAGTATTTT. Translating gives CVSSLNGRGHTDTQYF. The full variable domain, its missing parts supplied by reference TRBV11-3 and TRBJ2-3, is EAGVVQSPRYKIIEKKQPVAFWCNPISGHNTLYWYLQNLGQGPELLIRYENEEAVDDSQLPKDRFSAERLKGVDSTLKIQPAELGDSAVYLCVSSLNGRGHTDTQYFGPGTRLTVL.

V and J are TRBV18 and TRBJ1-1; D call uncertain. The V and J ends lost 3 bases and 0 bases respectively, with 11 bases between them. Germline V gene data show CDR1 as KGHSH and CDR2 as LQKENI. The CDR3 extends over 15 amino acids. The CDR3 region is CASSPNAQMNTEAFF. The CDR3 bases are TGTGCCAGCTCACCGAACGCACAGATGAACACTGAAGCTTTCTTT.

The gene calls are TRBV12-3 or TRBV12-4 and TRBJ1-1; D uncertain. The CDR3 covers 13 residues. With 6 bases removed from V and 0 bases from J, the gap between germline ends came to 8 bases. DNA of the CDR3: TGTGCCAGCAGCCTGTCTCTGAACACTGAAGCTTTCTTT. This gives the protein CASSLSLNTEAFF.

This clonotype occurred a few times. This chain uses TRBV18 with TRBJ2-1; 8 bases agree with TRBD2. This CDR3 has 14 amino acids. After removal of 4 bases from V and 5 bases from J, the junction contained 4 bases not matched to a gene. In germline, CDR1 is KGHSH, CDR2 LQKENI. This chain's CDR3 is CASSQSGRNNEQFF. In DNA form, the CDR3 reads TGTGCCAGCTCACAGAGCGGGAGAAACAATGAGCAGTTCTTC.

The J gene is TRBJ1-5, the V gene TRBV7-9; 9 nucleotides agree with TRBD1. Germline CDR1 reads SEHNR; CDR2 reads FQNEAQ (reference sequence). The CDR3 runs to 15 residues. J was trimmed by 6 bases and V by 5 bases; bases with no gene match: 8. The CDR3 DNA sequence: TGTGCCAGCAGCCCGGACAGGGGTGAGGGTCAGCCCCAGCATTTT. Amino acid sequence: CASSPDRGEGQPQHF.

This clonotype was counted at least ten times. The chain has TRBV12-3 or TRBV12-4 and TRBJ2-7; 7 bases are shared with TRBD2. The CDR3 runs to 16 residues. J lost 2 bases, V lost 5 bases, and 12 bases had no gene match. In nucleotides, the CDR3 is TGTGCCAGCAGTCGGGGACTATCCGGAACGACCTACGAGCAGTACTTC. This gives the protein CASSRGLSGTTYEQYF.

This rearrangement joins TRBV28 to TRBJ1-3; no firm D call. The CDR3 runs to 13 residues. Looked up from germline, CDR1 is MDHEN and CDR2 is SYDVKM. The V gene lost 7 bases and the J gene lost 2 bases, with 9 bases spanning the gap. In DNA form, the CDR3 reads TGTGCCAGCACCCTGCCCCCTGGAAACACCATATATTTT. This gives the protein CASTLPPGNTIYF.

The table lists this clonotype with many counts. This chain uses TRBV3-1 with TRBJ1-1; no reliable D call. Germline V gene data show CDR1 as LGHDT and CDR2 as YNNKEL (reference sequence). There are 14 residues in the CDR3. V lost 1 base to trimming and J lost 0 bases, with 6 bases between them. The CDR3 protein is CASSQATVNTEAFF. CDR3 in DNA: TGTGCCAGCAGCCAAGCTACGGTGAACACTGAAGCTTTCTTT.

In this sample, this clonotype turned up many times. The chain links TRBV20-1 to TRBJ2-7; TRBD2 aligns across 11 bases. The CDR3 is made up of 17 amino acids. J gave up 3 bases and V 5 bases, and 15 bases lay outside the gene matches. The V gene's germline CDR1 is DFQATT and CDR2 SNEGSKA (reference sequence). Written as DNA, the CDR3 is TGCAGTGCTCCAGCGGGGGTTAGCGGGAGGGCGTACTACGAGCAGTACTTC. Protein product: CSAPAGVSGRAYYEQYF.

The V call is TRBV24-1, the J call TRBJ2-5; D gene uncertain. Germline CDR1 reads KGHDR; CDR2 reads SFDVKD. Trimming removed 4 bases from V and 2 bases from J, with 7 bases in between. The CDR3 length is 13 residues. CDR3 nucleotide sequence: TGTGCCACCAGTGACCCCGCTCAAGAGACCCAGTACTTC. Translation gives CATSDPAQETQYF.

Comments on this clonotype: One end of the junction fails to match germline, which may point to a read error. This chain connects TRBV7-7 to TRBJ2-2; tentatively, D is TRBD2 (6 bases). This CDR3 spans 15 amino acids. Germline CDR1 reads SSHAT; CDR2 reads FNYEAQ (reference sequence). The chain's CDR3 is CASSLAVKNTGELFF. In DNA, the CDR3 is TGTGCTAGCAGCTTAGCGGTTAAGAACACCGGGGAGCTGTTTTTT.

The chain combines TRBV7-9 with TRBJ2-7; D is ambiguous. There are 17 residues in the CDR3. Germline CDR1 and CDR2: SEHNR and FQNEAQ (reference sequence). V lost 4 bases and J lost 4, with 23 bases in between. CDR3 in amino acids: CASSSPNRRPHLYEQYF. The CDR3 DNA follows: TGTGCCAGCAGCTCCCCGAACCGTCGGCCCCACCTTTACGAGCAGTACTTC.

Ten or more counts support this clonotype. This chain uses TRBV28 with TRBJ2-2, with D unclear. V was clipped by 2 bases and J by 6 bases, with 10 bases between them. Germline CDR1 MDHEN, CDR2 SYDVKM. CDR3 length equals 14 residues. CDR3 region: CASSLGPRAGELFF. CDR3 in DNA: TGTGCCAGCAGTTTAGGACCGCGCGCCGGGGAGCTGTTTTTT.